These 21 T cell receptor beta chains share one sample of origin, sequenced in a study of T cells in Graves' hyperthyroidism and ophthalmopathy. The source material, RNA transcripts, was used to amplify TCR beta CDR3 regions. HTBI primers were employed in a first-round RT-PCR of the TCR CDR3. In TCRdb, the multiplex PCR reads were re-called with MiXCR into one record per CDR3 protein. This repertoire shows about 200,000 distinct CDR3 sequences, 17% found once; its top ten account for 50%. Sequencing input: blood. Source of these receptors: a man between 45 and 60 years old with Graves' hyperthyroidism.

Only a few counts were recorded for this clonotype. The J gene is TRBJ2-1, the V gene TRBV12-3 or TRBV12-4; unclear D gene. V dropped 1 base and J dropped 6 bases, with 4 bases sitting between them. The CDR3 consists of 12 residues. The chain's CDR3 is CASSLGVNEQFF. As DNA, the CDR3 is TGTGCCAGCAGTTTAGGGGTCAATGAGCAGTTCTTC.

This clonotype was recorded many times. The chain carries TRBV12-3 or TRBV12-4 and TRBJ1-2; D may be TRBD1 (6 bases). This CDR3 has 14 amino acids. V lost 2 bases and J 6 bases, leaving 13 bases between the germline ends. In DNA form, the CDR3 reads TGTGCCAGCAGTTTAAGGAGGGGGAGCCATGGCTACACCTTC. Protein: CASSLRRGSHGYTF.

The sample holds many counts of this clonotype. CDR3 loop: CASSPSSGNYEQYF. As DNA, the CDR3 is TGTGCCAGCTCACCTTCTAGCGGAAACTACGAGCAGTACTTC. The chain carries TRBV18 and TRBJ2-7; 7 bases map to TRBD2. This CDR3 contains 14 residues. The trim removed 3 bases at V and 3 bases at J, leaving 5 bases unmatched. Germline CDR1 reads KGHSH; CDR2 reads LQKENI.

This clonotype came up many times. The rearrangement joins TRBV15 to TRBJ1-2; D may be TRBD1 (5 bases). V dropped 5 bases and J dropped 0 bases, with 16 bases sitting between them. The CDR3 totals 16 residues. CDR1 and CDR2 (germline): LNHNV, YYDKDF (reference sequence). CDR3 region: CATSYGLGTPNYGYTF. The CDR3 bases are TGTGCCACCAGCTACGGACTCGGGACCCCTAACTATGGCTACACCTTC.

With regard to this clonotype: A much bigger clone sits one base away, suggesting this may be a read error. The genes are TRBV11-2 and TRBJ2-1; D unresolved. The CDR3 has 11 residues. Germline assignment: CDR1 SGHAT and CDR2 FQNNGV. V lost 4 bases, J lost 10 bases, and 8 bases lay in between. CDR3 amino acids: CASSSEYEQFF. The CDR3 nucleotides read TGTGCCAGCAGCTCGGAGTACGAGCAGTTCTTC.

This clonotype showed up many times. The CDR3 DNA is TGTGCCAGCAGCTGGGCGCGGGGCACAGATACGCAGTATTTT. Translated: CASSWARGTDTQYF. The chain links TRBV11-3 to TRBJ2-3; D possibly corresponds to TRBD2 (5 bases). This CDR3 comprises 14 residues. Trimming removed 4 bases from V and 1 base from J, with 9 bases in between. Germline-derived CDR1 and CDR2 are SGHNT and YENEEA.

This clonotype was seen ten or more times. The CDR3 region is CASNSRYRGRAVDTQYF. The CDR3 region has the DNA TGTGCCAGCAACTCCAGGTACAGGGGCCGCGCGGTAGATACGCAGTATTTT. J is TRBJ2-3 and V is TRBV12-3 or TRBV12-4, with 7 bases lining up with TRBD1. The CDR3 runs to 17 residues. V shed 7 bases, J shed 5 bases, and the junction held 18 bases outside the gene matches.

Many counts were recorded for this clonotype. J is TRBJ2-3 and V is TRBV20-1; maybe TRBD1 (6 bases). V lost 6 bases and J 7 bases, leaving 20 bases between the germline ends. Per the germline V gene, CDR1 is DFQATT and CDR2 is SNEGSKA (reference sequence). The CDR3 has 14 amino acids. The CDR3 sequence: CSATTGSYPNTQYF. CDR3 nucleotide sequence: TGCAGTGCGACCACAGGGAGCTATCCCAATACGCAGTATTTT.

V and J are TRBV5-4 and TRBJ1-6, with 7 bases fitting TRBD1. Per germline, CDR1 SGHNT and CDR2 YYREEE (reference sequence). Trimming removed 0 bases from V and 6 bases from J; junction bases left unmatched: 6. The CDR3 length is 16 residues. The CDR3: CASSLGTGAPNSPLHF. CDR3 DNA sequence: TGTGCCAGCAGCTTGGGGACAGGAGCCCCTAATTCACCCCTCCACTTT.

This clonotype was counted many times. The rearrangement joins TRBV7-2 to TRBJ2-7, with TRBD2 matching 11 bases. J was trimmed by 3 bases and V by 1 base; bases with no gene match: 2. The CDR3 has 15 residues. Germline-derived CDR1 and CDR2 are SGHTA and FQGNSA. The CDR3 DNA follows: TGTGCCAGCAGCTTAGTTACTAGCGGGAGCTACGAGCAGTACTTC. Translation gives CASSLVTSGSYEQYF. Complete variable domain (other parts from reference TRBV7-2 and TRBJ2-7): GAGVSQSPSNKVTEKGKDVELRCDPISGHTALYWYRQSLGQGLEFLIYFQGNSAPDKSGLPSDRFSAERTGGSVSTLTIQRTQQEDSAVYLCASSLVTSGSYEQYFGPGTRLTVT.

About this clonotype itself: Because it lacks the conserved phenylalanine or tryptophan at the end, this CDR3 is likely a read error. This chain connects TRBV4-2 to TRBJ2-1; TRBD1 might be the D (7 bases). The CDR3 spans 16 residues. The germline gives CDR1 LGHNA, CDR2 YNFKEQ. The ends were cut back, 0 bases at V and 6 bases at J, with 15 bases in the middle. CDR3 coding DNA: TGTGCCAGCAGCCAAGAAGGGACCAGGGGGGCCAATGAGCAGTTCCTC. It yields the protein CASSQEGTRGANEQFL.

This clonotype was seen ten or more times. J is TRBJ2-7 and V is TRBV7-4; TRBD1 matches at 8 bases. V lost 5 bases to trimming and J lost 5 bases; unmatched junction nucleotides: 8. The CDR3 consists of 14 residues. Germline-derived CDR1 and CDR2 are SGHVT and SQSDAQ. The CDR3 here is CASSPQDREDEQYF. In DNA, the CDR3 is TGTGCCAGCAGCCCTCAGGACAGGGAGGACGAGCAGTACTTC.

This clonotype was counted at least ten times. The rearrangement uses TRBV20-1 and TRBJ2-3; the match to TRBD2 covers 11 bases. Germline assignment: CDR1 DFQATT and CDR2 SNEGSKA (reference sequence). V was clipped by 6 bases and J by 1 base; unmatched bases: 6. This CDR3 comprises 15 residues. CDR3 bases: TGCAGTGCCATAGCGGGAGGGCCGGGCACAGATACGCAGTATTTT. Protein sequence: CSAIAGGPGTDTQYF.

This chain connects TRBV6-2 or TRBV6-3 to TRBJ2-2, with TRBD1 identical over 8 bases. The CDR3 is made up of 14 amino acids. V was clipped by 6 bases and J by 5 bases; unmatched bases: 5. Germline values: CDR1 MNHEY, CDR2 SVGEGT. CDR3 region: CASRLTGGTGELFF. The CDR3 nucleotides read TGTGCCAGCAGACTAACAGGGGGAACCGGGGAGCTGTTTTTT.

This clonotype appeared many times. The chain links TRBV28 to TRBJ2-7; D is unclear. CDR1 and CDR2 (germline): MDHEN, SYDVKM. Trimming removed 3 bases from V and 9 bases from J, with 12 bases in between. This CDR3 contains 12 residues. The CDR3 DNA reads TGTGCCAGCAGTTTCCGGGCTACGGGGCAGTACTTC. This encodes CASSFRATGQYF.

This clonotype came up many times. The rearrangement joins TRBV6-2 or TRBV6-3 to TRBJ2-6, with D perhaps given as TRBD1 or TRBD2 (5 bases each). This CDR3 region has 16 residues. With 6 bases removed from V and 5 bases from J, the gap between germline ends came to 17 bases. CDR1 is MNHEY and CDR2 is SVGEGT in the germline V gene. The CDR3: CASSLSRGPWANVLTF. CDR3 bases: TGTGCCAGCAGCCTAAGCCGGGGCCCCTGGGCCAACGTCCTGACTTTC.

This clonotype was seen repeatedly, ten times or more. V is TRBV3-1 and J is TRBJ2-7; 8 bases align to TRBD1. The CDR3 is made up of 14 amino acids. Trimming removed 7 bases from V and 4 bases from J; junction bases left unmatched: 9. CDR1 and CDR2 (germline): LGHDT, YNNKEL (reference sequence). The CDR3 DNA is TGTGCCAGCACCTCGGCCGGGACAGGTTACGAGCAGTACTTC. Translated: CASTSAGTGYEQYF.

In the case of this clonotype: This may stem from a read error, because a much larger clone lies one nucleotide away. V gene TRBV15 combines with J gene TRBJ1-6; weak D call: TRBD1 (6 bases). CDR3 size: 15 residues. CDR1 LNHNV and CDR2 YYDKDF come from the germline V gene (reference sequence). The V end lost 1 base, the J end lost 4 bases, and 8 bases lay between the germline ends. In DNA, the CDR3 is TGTGCCACCAGCAGAGTGGACAGTTATAATTCACCCCTCCACTTT. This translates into CATSRVDSYNSPLHF.

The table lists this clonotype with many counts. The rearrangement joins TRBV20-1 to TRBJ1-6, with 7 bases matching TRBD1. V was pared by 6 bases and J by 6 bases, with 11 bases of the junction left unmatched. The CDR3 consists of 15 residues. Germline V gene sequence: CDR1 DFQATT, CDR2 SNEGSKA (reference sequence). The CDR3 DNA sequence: TGCAGTGCACCCGTTACCGGGACAGTTAATTCACCCCTCCACTTT. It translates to CSAPVTGTVNSPLHF.

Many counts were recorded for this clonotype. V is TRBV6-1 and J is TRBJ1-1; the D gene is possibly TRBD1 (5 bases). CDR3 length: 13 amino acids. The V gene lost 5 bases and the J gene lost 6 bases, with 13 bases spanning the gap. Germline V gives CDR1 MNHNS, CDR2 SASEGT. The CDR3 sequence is CASSFGHGAEAFF. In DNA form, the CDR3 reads TGTGCCAGCAGTTTTGGACACGGAGCTGAAGCTTTCTTT.

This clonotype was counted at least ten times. The CDR3 DNA follows: TGCGCCAGCAGCTCACAGGGACTAGCGGGAGATGAGCAGTTCTTC. This encodes CASSSQGLAGDEQFF. The chain recombines TRBV5-1 with TRBJ2-1, with TRBD2 matching over 14 bases. CDR1 SGHRS and CDR2 YFSETQ come from the germline V gene. CDR3 length: 15 residues. After removal of 3 bases from V and 8 bases from J, the junction contained 4 bases not matched to a gene.